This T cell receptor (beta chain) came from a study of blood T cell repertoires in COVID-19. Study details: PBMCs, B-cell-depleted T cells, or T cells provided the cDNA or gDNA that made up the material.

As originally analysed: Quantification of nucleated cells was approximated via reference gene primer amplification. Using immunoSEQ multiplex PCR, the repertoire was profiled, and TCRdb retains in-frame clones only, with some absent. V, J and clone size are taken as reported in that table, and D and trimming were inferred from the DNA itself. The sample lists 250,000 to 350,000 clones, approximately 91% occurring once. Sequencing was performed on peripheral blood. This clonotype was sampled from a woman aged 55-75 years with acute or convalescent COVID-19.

CDR3 loop: CASSSTLGQGAYEQYF. The CDR3, as DNA: TGTGCCAGCAGTTCCACCTTAGGACAGGGGGCTTACGAGCAGTACTTC. This chain joins TRBV28 and TRBJ2-7; 11 nucleotides agree with TRBD1. In germline, CDR1 is MDHEN, CDR2 SYDVKM. The CDR3 has 16 residues. The ends lost 4 bases at V and 4 bases at J; junction bases unmatched: 9. The entire variable domain, with the rest obtained from reference TRBV28 and TRBJ2-7, is as follows: DVKVTQSSRYLVKRTGEKVFLECVQDMDHENMFWYRQDPGLGLRLIYFSYDVKMKEKGDIPEGYSVSREKKERFSLILESASTNQTSMYLCASSSTLGQGAYEQYFGPGTRLTVT.